A single sample gave rise to the 32 T cell receptor beta chains below, sequenced in a study of shared clonotypes between healthy human individuals. TCRdb's table, derived via immunoSEQ multiplex PCR, lists solely in-frame clones and lacks some. The repertoire holds about a million clones, roughly 70% seen once, with approximately 1.5% in the top ten. Source material: memory CD4+ T cells sorted from blood. Subset in this sample: CD45RA-negative fraction. All receptors come from a man aged 18 to 30 in good health.

V and J are TRBV10-1 and TRBJ2-2; 12 nucleotides agree with TRBD2. Unmatched junction bases numbered 2, after V lost 2 bases and J lost 1 base. This CDR3 has 17 amino acids. CDR1 WNHNN and CDR2 SYGVQD come from the germline V gene (reference sequence). DNA for the CDR3: TGCGCCAGCAGTGAGAGACTAGCGGGAGAGAACACCGGGGAGCTGTTTTTT. This sequence encodes CASSERLAGENTGELFF.

The chain uses TRBV10-3 and TRBJ2-7, with TRBD1 matching over 8 bases. The CDR3 extends over 16 amino acids. The germline gives CDR1 ENHRY, CDR2 SYGVKD. Trimming at V came to 3 bases and at J to 2 bases, leaving 9 bases not matched to a gene. This chain's CDR3 is CAISDLRDRQPYEQYF. In nucleotides, the CDR3 is TGTGCCATCAGTGATTTACGGGACAGGCAACCCTACGAGCAGTACTTC.

The CDR3 protein is CASGTGNYYGYTF. CDR3 nucleotides: TGTGCCAGCGGGACAGGGAATTACTATGGCTACACCTTC. This chain links TRBV2 with TRBJ1-2, with 9 bases identical to TRBD1. Unmatched junction bases numbered 4, after V lost 8 bases and J lost 3 bases. This CDR3 has 13 amino acids. Germline values: CDR1 SNHLY, CDR2 FYNNEI.

V is TRBV28 and J is TRBJ2-7; TRBD2 matches at 16 bases. V lost 5 bases, J lost 5 bases, and 12 bases stayed unmatched. This CDR3 region has 18 residues. Germline CDR1 is MDHEN and CDR2 is SYDVKM. This CDR3 reads CASSPGGTSGGAIHEQYF. The DNA for the CDR3 is TGTGCCAGCAGTCCCGGCGGGACTAGCGGGGGGGCCATACACGAGCAGTACTTC. Complete variable domain (other parts from reference TRBV28 and TRBJ2-7): DVKVTQSSRYLVKRTGEKVFLECVQDMDHENMFWYRQDPGLGLRLIYFSYDVKMKEKGDIPEGYSVSREKKERFSLILESASTNQTSMYLCASSPGGTSGGAIHEQYFGPGTRLTVT.

J is TRBJ2-3 and V is TRBV10-3; D gene ambiguous. The CDR3 spans 14 residues. The germline CDR1 and CDR2 sequences are ENHRY and SYGVKD. With 6 bases removed from V and 4 bases from J, the gap between germline ends came to 14 bases. The CDR3 nucleotides read TGTGCCATCAGGGGCGGCCCCCTTGCAGATACGCAGTATTTT. Protein: CAIRGGPLADTQYF.

The chain carries TRBV4-3 and TRBJ2-2; the match to TRBD2 covers 11 bases. Trimming took 3 bases from V and 7 from J; bases not matched to a gene: 7. This CDR3 has 16 residues. In germline, CDR1 is LGHNA, CDR2 YSLEER. The CDR3 nucleotides read TGCGCCAGCAGCCAGATGACTAGCGGGACCGACGGGGAGCTGTTTTTT. Protein sequence: CASSQMTSGTDGELFF.

The chain uses TRBV15 and TRBJ1-5; no clear D gene. The CDR3 loop spans 13 amino acids. V lost 6 bases, J lost 6 bases, and 12 bases lay in between. Germline V gene data show CDR1 as LNHNV and CDR2 as YYDKDF (reference sequence). CDR3 sequence: CATSQQRGQPQHF. DNA for the CDR3: TGTGCCACCAGTCAACAAAGAGGTCAGCCCCAGCATTTT.

The chain couples TRBV7-6 to TRBJ2-2; D not resolved. V was trimmed by 1 base and J by 6 bases, leaving 6 bases between them. The CDR3 totals 13 residues. The germline gives CDR1 SGHVS, CDR2 FNYEAQ. CDR3 sequence reads: CASSLVTAGELFF. Here the CDR3 DNA reads TGTGCCAGCAGCTTAGTAACAGCCGGGGAGCTGTTTTTT.

Comments on this clone: The same CDR3 arises from other DNA sequences in this sample as well. V is TRBV5-1 and J is TRBJ1-1; D might be TRBD1 (5 bases). The CDR3 has 14 amino acids. V dropped 0 bases and J dropped 1 base, with 7 bases sitting between them. Germline values: CDR1 SGHRS, CDR2 YFSETQ. CDR3 in amino acids: CASSLGGGNTEAFF. CDR3 bases: TGCGCCAGCAGCTTGGGTGGGGGGAACACTGAAGCTTTCTTT. The full variable domain, rest sourced from reference TRBV5-1 and TRBJ1-1, is KAGVTQTPRYLIKTRGQQVTLSCSPISGHRSVSWYQQTPGQGLQFLFEYFSETQRNKGNFPGRFSGRQFSNSRSEMNVSTLELGDSALYLCASSLGGGNTEAFFGQGTRLTVV.

J is TRBJ2-7 and V is TRBV25-1; perhaps TRBD2 as D (6 bases). The CDR3 has 14 residues. Trimming cost V 3 bases and J 4 bases, with 13 bases left between them. From germline, CDR1 is MGHDK and CDR2 SYGVNS. The CDR3 DNA reads TGTGCCAGCAGTGATTGGGGAGCGGGTTACGAGCAGTACTTC. Translating gives CASSDWGAGYEQYF.

The chain employs TRBV28 and TRBJ1-5, with D unclear. Trimming cost V 2 bases and J 6 bases, with 5 bases left between them. Germline loops: CDR1 MDHEN, CDR2 SYDVKM. The CDR3 length is 12 residues. CDR3 in amino acids: CASSLTSQPQHF. The CDR3 DNA follows: TGTGCCAGCAGTTTAACATCTCAGCCCCAGCATTTT.

In this sample, this clone turned up a few times. The chain employs TRBV30 and TRBJ1-2, with 9 bases that match TRBD1. This CDR3 spans 14 amino acids. Germline V CDR1 and CDR2: GTSNPN, SVGIG (reference sequence). The junction had 9 bases not matched to a gene; V was cut back by 1 base and J by 9 bases. This CDR3 is CAWSAPGQGRRYTF. In DNA, the CDR3 is TGTGCCTGGAGTGCTCCGGGACAGGGAAGGCGCTACACCTTC.

This clone has at least ten counts. This rearrangement joins TRBV28 to TRBJ1-2, with 10 bases matching TRBD1. Per germline, CDR1 MDHEN and CDR2 SYDVKM. The CDR3 spans 15 residues. Trimming at V came to 3 bases and at J to 8 bases, leaving 9 bases not matched to a gene. CDR3 region: CASSFYGQGEEGYTF. The CDR3 DNA reads TGTGCCAGCAGTTTTTATGGACAGGGGGAAGAGGGCTACACCTTC.

The chain combines TRBV10-3 with TRBJ2-6; 7 positions agree with TRBD1. After removal of 2 bases from V and 2 bases from J, the junction contained 3 bases not matched to a gene. CDR3 length equals 16 residues. Germline CDR1 ENHRY, CDR2 SYGVKD. CDR3 sequence: CAISEPGTAGANVLTF. CDR3 sequence (DNA): TGTGCCATCAGTGAGCCGGGGACAGCTGGGGCCAACGTCCTGACTTTC.

The chain has TRBV19 and TRBJ2-7; maybe TRBD2 (5 bases). The V gene lost 3 bases and the J gene lost 3 bases, with 12 bases spanning the gap. The length of the CDR3 is 14 residues. Germline CDR1 and CDR2: LNHDA and SQIVND (reference sequence). CDR3 DNA sequence: TGTGCCAGTAGTATGAGCGGACGAATCTACGAGCAGTACTTC. This gives the protein CASSMSGRIYEQYF.

The J gene is TRBJ2-3, the V gene TRBV27; D gene ambiguous. The V and J ends lost 0 bases and 3 bases respectively, with 7 bases between them. The CDR3 runs to 14 residues. CDR1 is MNHEY and CDR2 is SMNVEV in the germline V gene (reference sequence). The chain's CDR3 is CASSLSGLTDTQYF. DNA for the CDR3: TGTGCCAGCAGTTTATCCGGCTTAACAGATACGCAGTATTTT.

V and J are TRBV19 and TRBJ1-6; TRBD1 might be the D (5 bases). Germline-derived CDR1 and CDR2 are LNHDA and SQIVND (reference sequence). V was shortened by 5 bases and J by 3 bases, with 8 bases between the two germline ends. The CDR3 sequence is 14 residues long. CDR3 in DNA: TGTGCCAGTAGTGGGGGGAACTATAATTCACCCCTCCACTTT. This gives the protein CASSGGNYNSPLHF.

There are a few counts of this clone. This chain joins TRBV6-5 and TRBJ2-2; 8 bases map to TRBD2. Germline CDR1 and CDR2: MNHEY and SVGAGI. This CDR3 spans 15 amino acids. After removal of 3 bases from V and 7 bases from J, the junction contained 7 bases not matched to a gene. The CDR3 bases are TGTGCCAGCAGTTATGGTATTACTAGCGGCGGGGAGCTGTTTTTT. It encodes CASSYGITSGGELFF.

The chain joins TRBV28 to TRBJ2-3, with D perhaps being TRBD1 or TRBD2 (5 bases each). CDR3 length equals 14 residues. V was pared by 5 bases and J by 1 base, with 10 bases between. Germline lookup yields CDR1 MDHEN and CDR2 SYDVKM. The CDR3 here is CASSPRDGTDTQYF. In DNA form, the CDR3 reads TGTGCCAGCAGTCCCCGGGACGGCACAGATACGCAGTATTTT.

Of note for this clone: Other DNA sequences within the sample encode an identical CDR3. The V call is TRBV7-2, the J call TRBJ1-5; D perhaps matches TRBD1 (6 bases). Germline loops: CDR1 SGHTA, CDR2 FQGNSA. V was shortened by 1 base and J by 3 bases, with 7 bases between the two germline ends. This CDR3 region has 14 residues. Here the CDR3 reads CASSLGTANQPQHF. CDR3 nucleotide sequence: TGTGCCAGCAGCTTAGGGACAGCCAATCAGCCCCAGCATTTT.

The sample holds one count of this clone. The V and J genes are TRBV10-3 and TRBJ1-2; unclear D gene. CDR3 length: 13 amino acids. V was pared by 0 bases and J by 2 bases, with 4 bases between. Germline CDR1 and CDR2: ENHRY and SYGVKD. The CDR3 reads CAISESPNYGYTF. CDR3 bases: TGTGCCATCAGTGAGTCACCGAACTATGGCTACACCTTC.

The gene calls are TRBV27 and TRBJ1-1, with 7 bases identical to TRBD1. Trimming cost V 10 bases and J 7 bases; bases outside gene matches: 9. Germline V gene sequence: CDR1 MNHEY, CDR2 SMNVEV (reference sequence). The CDR3 has 12 amino acids. CDR3 nucleotides: TGTGCCACCTCGACAGGGAAGGGTGAAGCTTTCTTT. Protein sequence: CATSTGKGEAFF.

The chain couples TRBV7-8 to TRBJ1-5; D uncertain. Trimming took 5 bases from V and 3 from J, leaving 14 bases between them. Germline V CDR1 and CDR2: SGHVS, FQNEAQ. There are 15 residues in the CDR3. The CDR3 nucleotides read TGTGCCAGCAGCCTAGACGGTGGATTCAATCAGCCCCAGCATTTT. Translation: CASSLDGGFNQPQHF.

This clone is a singleton in its sample. The chain has TRBV7-9 and TRBJ2-7, with 9 bases aligning to TRBD1. This CDR3 has 17 residues. Germline CDR1 SEHNR, CDR2 FQNEAQ (reference sequence). After removal of 5 bases from V and 6 bases from J, the junction contained 17 bases not matched to a gene. The CDR3 reads CASSPRAITGGSGEQYF. CDR3 sequence (DNA): TGTGCCAGCAGCCCGCGCGCCATCACAGGGGGCTCTGGCGAGCAGTACTTC.

Points on this clone: At the DNA level, this CDR3 is encoded by other sequences in the same sample as well. The V call is TRBV7-2, the J call TRBJ2-5; D remains ambiguous. The CDR3 runs to 12 residues. Germline CDR1 and CDR2: SGHTA and FQGNSA. The V end was cut by 5 bases, the J end by 5 bases, with 9 bases between. The CDR3 DNA follows: TGTGCCAGCAGCCCCCGTGGGGAGACCCAGTACTTC. Its protein product is CASSPRGETQYF.

This clone was seen only a few times. This sequence joins TRBV2 and TRBJ1-4; D possibly corresponds to TRBD1 (5 bases). CDR3 size: 14 residues. Germline CDR1 reads SNHLY; CDR2 reads FYNNEI. V shed 3 bases and J shed 4 bases, with 9 bases lying between them. The CDR3 region has the DNA TGTGCCAGCAGTGACAGGGTTGGTAATGAAAAACTGTTTTTT. Its protein is CASSDRVGNEKLFF. Supplemented by reference TRBV2 and TRBJ1-4, the full variable domain reads EPEVTQTPSHQVTQMGQEVILRCVPISNHLYFYWYRQILGQKVEFLVSFYNNEISEKSEIFDDQFSVERPDGSNFTLKIRSTKLEDSAMYFCASSDRVGNEKLFFGSGTQLSVL.

The chain joins TRBV15 to TRBJ2-7; 7 positions agree with TRBD2. The CDR3 sequence is 16 residues long. Looked up from germline, CDR1 is LNHNV and CDR2 is YYDKDF (reference sequence). J lost 3 bases, V lost 1 base, and 9 bases had no gene match. The CDR3 reads CATSRGNMGTNYEQYF. CDR3 in DNA: TGTGCCACCAGCAGAGGGAACATGGGGACTAACTACGAGCAGTACTTC.

The chain joins TRBV2 to TRBJ2-2, with unresolved D. Germline V gene sequence: CDR1 SNHLY, CDR2 FYNNEI. The CDR3 contains 14 residues. Trimming removed 2 bases from V and 1 base from J, with 5 bases in between. This CDR3 reads CASSELENTGELFF. The DNA of the CDR3 is TGTGCCAGCAGTGAACTAGAGAACACCGGGGAGCTGTTTTTT.

This sequence joins TRBV5-1 and TRBJ2-2; D gene ambiguous. From germline, CDR1 is SGHRS and CDR2 YFSETQ. This CDR3 spans 16 amino acids. V was shortened by 0 bases and J by 4 bases, with 13 bases between the two germline ends. The chain's CDR3 is CASSLASSLGTGELFF. The CDR3, as DNA: TGCGCCAGCAGCTTGGCCTCTAGTTTGGGCACCGGGGAGCTGTTTTTT.

This chain connects TRBV5-1 to TRBJ2-5; either TRBD1 or TRBD2 may fit D (5 bases each). V lost 5 bases and J 4 bases, leaving 18 bases between the germline ends. The germline V gene has CDR1 SGHRS and CDR2 YFSETQ. This CDR3 contains 15 residues. The DNA of the CDR3 is TGCGCCAGCAGACAGAACGGGGCCTCGGGAGAGACCCAGTACTTC. It codes for CASRQNGASGETQYF.

The J gene is TRBJ2-5, the V gene TRBV5-1; D might be TRBD1 or TRBD2, each matching 5 bases. The CDR3 length is 16 residues. V lost 0 bases, J lost 2 bases, and 14 bases lay in between. Germline assignment: CDR1 SGHRS and CDR2 YFSETQ. DNA of the CDR3: TGCGCCAGCAGCTTGGAGCCCGGGACCCAGCAAGAGACCCAGTACTTC. Its translation is CASSLEPGTQQETQYF.

The chain uses TRBV30 and TRBJ1-1; no firm D call. Germline V gene data show CDR1 as GTSNPN and CDR2 as SVGIG (reference sequence). CDR3 size: 12 residues. CDR3 sequence: CAGIHGNTEAFF. In nucleotides, the CDR3 is TGTGCTGGAATCCATGGGAACACTGAAGCTTTCTTT.